This T cell receptor beta chain was recorded in a study of blood T cell repertoires in COVID-19. In the study overall: There were acute and convalescent COVID-19 samples, and they came from the United States, Italy and Spain. PBMCs, B-cell-depleted T cells, or T cells were the source of the cDNA or gDNA that made up the material.

The CDR3 length is 15 residues. Trimming cost V 0 bases and J 3 bases, with 9 bases left between them. Germline V gene sequence: CDR1 SGDLS, CDR2 YYNGEE. As handled by the study authors: Reference gene primers were amplified, and this amplification served to estimate nucleated cell counts. Method: immunoSEQ multiplex PCR; TCRdb's copy keeps in-frame clones and lacks some. The V and J calls and clone size come from that table; D and trimming were worked out from the DNA. The sample has around 200,000 clones; less than 85% are singletons. This rearrangement joins TRBV9 to TRBJ2-2; D is unresolved. The sequenced sample consisted of peripheral blood. The sequence came from a human donor in a cohort sampled during active COVID-19. The CDR3 region is CASSVAGTYTGELFF. In nucleotides, the CDR3 is TGTGCCAGCAGCGTAGCAGGAACTTACACCGGGGAGCTGTTTTTT.